The rows below give T cell receptor beta chains drawn from one sample of a study of cytomegalovirus exposure and HLA in healthy donors. Some clones are missing from TCRdb's copy, which holds only in-frame ones; the method was immunoSEQ multiplex PCR. The data show 150,000 or so clones, with about 83% seen just once and around 3.6% held by the top ten. Sequences were obtained from PBMCs. These receptor sequences come from a woman in her forties in good health and CMV-seronegative. The CDR3 runs from the conserved cysteine through the conserved F or W. A D gene is named only where the DNA matches it firmly. Size is omitted from some rows. Given values are once, few, many or a class for expanded clones.

TRBV5-1	TRBD1	.	TRBJ1-1	TGCGCCAGCAGCTTATCCGGGACAGGGGGAACTGAAGCTTTCTTT	CASSLSGTGGTEAFF
TRBV28	TRBD2	.	TRBJ2-5	TGTGCCAGCAGGTCGGGGGGGCCAAGAGAGACCCAGTACTTC	CASRSGGPRETQYF
TRBV23-1	.	few	TRBJ2-6	TGCGCCAGCAGTCAAACTCCTCGGACAGTCCCCTCTGGGGCCAACGTCCTGACTTTC	CASSQTPRTVPSGANVLTF
TRBV5-1	TRBD1	.	TRBJ1-2	TGCGCCAGCAGCTCCGGGACAGGGGGTGACTTTACGGGCTACACCTTC	CASSSGTGGDFTGYTF
TRBV6-4	TRBD1	.	TRBJ1-2	TGTGCCAGCAGGCAGGGGGTTGCCCCCAACTATGGCTACACCTTC	CASRQGVAPNYGYTF
TRBV4-2	TRBD2	.	TRBJ2-1	TGTGCCAGCAGCCGAGGACTAGCGGGGGGTGAAAATGAGCAGTTCTTC	CASSRGLAGGENEQFF
TRBV11-3	TRBD1	.	TRBJ2-6	TGTGCCAGCAGCTCCGGGGACAGGGGGGCTCCTGGGGCCAACGTCCTGACTTTC	CASSSGDRGAPGANVLTF
TRBV6-5	TRBD2	.	TRBJ2-1	TGTGCCTCCGGTTTAGCGGGGTTCTCCTACAATGAGCAGTTCTTC	CASGLAGFSYNEQFF
TRBV5-6	.	.	TRBJ1-5	TGTGCCAGCACCCTAGGACTTAGCAATCAGCCCCAGCATTTT	CASTLGLSNQPQHF
TRBV11-2	.	few	TRBJ1-1	TGTGCCAGCAGCTTAACGAACGGGGGCACTGAAGCTTTCTTT	CASSLTNGGTEAFF
TRBV6-1	.	.	TRBJ1-4	TGTGCCAGCAGTGAATCGGCAGGGCCTGCAACTAATGAAAAACTGTTTTTT	CASSESAGPATNEKLFF
TRBV28	TRBD2	.	TRBJ2-1	TGTGCCAGCAGTTTAATCACTAGCGGGAGACCCTACAATGAGCAGTTCTTC	CASSLITSGRPYNEQFF
TRBV4-2	.	few	TRBJ2-7	TGTGCCAGCAGCCAAGGGAAGGGGGGGGTTTCGTCCTACGAGCAGTACTTC	CASSQGKGGVSSYEQYF
TRBV5-1	.	few	TRBJ2-4	TGCGCCAGCAGCTTGGGTGAGGCCAAAAACATTCAGTACTTC	CASSLGEAKNIQYF
TRBV14	TRBD1	once	TRBJ2-3	TGTGCCAGCAGCCAAACAGGGGCAGATACGCAGTATTTT	CASSQTGADTQYF
TRBV4-1	.	.	TRBJ1-2	TGCGCCAGCAGCCAAGATGACCGCCTAGGTGATGGCTACACCTTC	CASSQDDRLGDGYTF
TRBV10-2	TRBD1	.	TRBJ1-5	TGCGCCAGCGGACCTCGGGACAGTTATAGCAATCAGCCCCAGCATTTT	CASGPRDSYSNQPQHF
TRBV5-1	TRBD2	.	TRBJ2-2	TGCGCCAGCCTTAGCGGGGGGAACACCGGGGAGCTGTTTTTT	CASLSGGNTGELFF
TRBV23-1	TRBD2	.	TRBJ2-1	TGCGCCAGCAGTCAATCCGCGGGGGGGACACCCTACAATGAGCAGTTCTTC	CASSQSAGGTPYNEQFF
TRBV4-1	TRBD1	once	TRBJ2-7	TGCGCCAGCAGTCAGGCCGGGACAGGGGACTACGAGCAGTACTTC	CASSQAGTGDYEQYF
TRBV25-1	.	.	TRBJ2-1	TGTGCCAGCAGTGAATATTCTACAGGGAGCTCCTACAATGAGCAGTTCTTC	CASSEYSTGSSYNEQFF
TRBV27	.	.	TRBJ1-2	TGTGCCAGCAGCCACAGGGCGGGCGAAAATGGCTACACCTTC	CASSHRAGENGYTF
TRBV30	TRBD2	.	TRBJ2-1	TGTGCCTGGGGGATCGGGGGGAGCTCCTACAATGAGCAGTTCTTC	CAWGIGGSSYNEQFF
TRBV6-5	.	.	TRBJ2-7	TGTGCCAGCAGTTACCTGAGAGGGAGGAGCTCCTACGAGCAGTACTTC	CASSYLRGRSSYEQYF
TRBV6-5	TRBD2	.	TRBJ2-1	TGTGCCAGCAGTTACTCCCGGGGGGACAATGAGCAGTTCTTC	CASSYSRGDNEQFF
TRBV28	.	.	TRBJ1-4	TGTGCCAGCAGCCGTAATGAAAAACTGTTTTTT	CASSRNEKLFF
TRBV5-4	TRBD1	few	TRBJ1-1	TGTGCCAGCAGCTTGGGACCGGGACAGCAGAACACTGAAGCTTTCTTT	CASSLGPGQQNTEAFF
TRBV6-1	.	.	TRBJ2-5	TGTGCCAGCGGTCAGGGCCCGCAAGAGACCCAGTACTTC	CASGQGPQETQYF
TRBV5-1	.	once	TRBJ2-1	TGCGCCAGCAGCTTGTCCCGACTCTCCAATGAGCAGTTCTTC	CASSLSRLSNEQFF
TRBV5-4	.	few	TRBJ2-7	TGTGCCAGCAGGATTACAGGATTCCAGCTACCGAGCGAGCAGTACTTC	CASRITGFQLPSEQYF
TRBV29-1	TRBD2	.	TRBJ2-1	TGCAGCGTTGCCGGGAGGGGGAAAAGCTCCTACAATGAGCAGTTCTTC	CSVAGRGKSSYNEQFF
TRBV5-1	TRBD2	.	TRBJ2-5	TGCGCCAGCAGCCAGACTAGCGGGAGGTCCTTCTTACCAACCGCCAACCCCGAGACCCAGTACTTC	CASSQTSGRSFLPTANPETQYF
TRBV13	.	.	TRBJ1-3	TGTGCCAGCAGCTTGGGAGGGAGTAACGGAAACACCATATATTTT	CASSLGGSNGNTIYF
TRBV5-4	TRBD1	.	TRBJ1-2	TGTGCCAGCAGCTCTGAACAGGGGGAGGAAGGCTACACCTTC	CASSSEQGEEGYTF
TRBV5-1	.	.	TRBJ2-1	TGCGCCAGCAGCTTTGATACGGTGAGGAATGAGCAGTTCTTC	CASSFDTVRNEQFF
TRBV6-5	.	.	TRBJ1-2	TGTGCCAGCAGTAGTGACAGTCTCTATGGCTACACCTTC	CASSSDSLYGYTF
TRBV5-6	.	.	TRBJ1-3	TGTGCCAGCAGCTTGGGGAGTTCCGGAAACACCATATATTTT	CASSLGSSGNTIYF
TRBV30	TRBD1	.	TRBJ1-1	TGTGCCTGGGAGAGGGACAGGGTAATAACTGAAGCTTTCTTT	CAWERDRVITEAFF
TRBV6-1	.	.	TRBJ2-5	TGTGCCAGCAGGAAACAGGGTCAAGAGACCCAGTACTTC	CASRKQGQETQYF
TRBV5-1	.	once	TRBJ2-7	TGCGCCAGCAGCTCCGGGACTCACTACGAGCAGTACTTC	CASSSGTHYEQYF
TRBV28	TRBD1	.	TRBJ2-3	TGTGCCAGCAGTTCGCCAACAGGGGGCACAGATACGCAGTATTTT	CASSSPTGGTDTQYF
TRBV7-7	.	once	TRBJ1-1	TGTGCTAGCAGCCCATCGGCAGGGCACACTGAAGCTTTCTTT	CASSPSAGHTEAFF
TRBV19	.	.	TRBJ1-2	TGTGCCAGTAGTATCAGCTCAGGGCGAGGCTACACCTTC	CASSISSGRGYTF
TRBV11-3	TRBD1	.	TRBJ1-1	TGTGCCAGCAGCCCCAGGGGGCAGGCCACTGAAGCTTTCTTT	CASSPRGQATEAFF
TRBV19	.	.	TRBJ1-1	TGTGCCAGTAGTTCGCACTTGGGGAGGGGGGATACTGAAGCTTTCTTT	CASSSHLGRGDTEAFF